This TCR beta chain emerged from a study of metastatic and nonmetastatic thyroid tumors. Study details: The study looked at repertoires side by side in blood and in tumor or nodule tissue from malignant and benign thyroid patients.

None of the patients had undergone any treatment ahead of thyroid surgery. The table lists this clone with a few counts. What it binds is not known. The CDR3 is 14 residues long. Trimming shortened V by 7 bases and J by 4 bases, and 16 bases separated the two germline ends. Using MiXCR, TCRdb reanalyzed the PCR reads. The data show approximately 30,000 clones, with 15% to 20% seen just once and 4.7% held by the top ten. Study outcomes and limitations: According to reports, the diversity of TCR beta was significantly higher in malignant thyroid tumors than in benign nodules, and this held in both blood and tumor samples.

The TCR originated in a female donor with papillary thyroid cancer or a benign thyroid nodule (not recorded which). Some clones in this sample may be carry-over from other donors' samples. The sample consisted of blood. The chain couples TRBV12-3 or TRBV12-4 to TRBJ1-1; D gene uncertain. Written as DNA, the CDR3 is TGTGCCAGCAATCCGAGTCTAGGGAGCACTGAAGCTTTCTTT. Translating it yields CASNPSLGSTEAFF.